The 25 T cell receptor beta chains in this list originate from one sample, sequenced in a study of CD8+ T cells in alopecia areata. Extraction and reverse transcription of RNA yielded cDNA as the sequencing template. Produced via immunoSEQ multiplex PCR; TCRdb's table is partial and in-frame only. The sample carries 100,000 to 150,000 clones, approximately 53% recorded once. The specimen was CD4+ T cells sorted from blood, collected at week 0. The receptor set was obtained from a human donor with alopecia areata.

The chain links TRBV5-1 to TRBJ1-3; D is perhaps TRBD1 (5 bases). Looked up from germline, CDR1 is SGHRS and CDR2 is YFSETQ. V shed 4 bases and J shed 0 bases, with 11 bases lying between them. The CDR3 is made up of 15 amino acids. DNA for the CDR3: TGCGCCAGCAGCCCCGGGACCGGCTCTGGAAACACCATATATTTT. Translated: CASSPGTGSGNTIYF. The full variable domain, its missing parts supplied by reference TRBV5-1 and TRBJ1-3, is KAGVTQTPRYLIKTRGQQVTLSCSPISGHRSVSWYQQTPGQGLQFLFEYFSETQRNKGNFPGRFSGRQFSNSRSEMNVSTLELGDSALYLCASSPGTGSGNTIYFGEGSWLTVV.

The chain employs TRBV5-4 and TRBJ2-3; D uncertain. Germline CDR1 reads SGHNT; CDR2 reads YYREEE (reference sequence). The CDR3 is 14 amino acids. Trimming took off 4 bases at V and 2 bases at J, with 11 bases between the two ends. The CDR3 region has the DNA TGTGCCAGCAGCCAAGACCGGACCACAGATACGCAGTATTTT. Protein: CASSQDRTTDTQYF.

The rearrangement links TRBV18 to TRBJ2-3; tentative D call: TRBD2 (6 bases). The CDR3 spans 14 residues. The ends were cut back, 3 bases at V and 4 bases at J, with 11 bases in the middle. CDR1 KGHSH and CDR2 LQKENI come from the germline V gene. The CDR3 region is CASSPTGGADTQYF. CDR3 sequence (DNA): TGTGCCAGCTCACCGACGGGCGGGGCAGATACGCAGTATTTT.

The chain has TRBV19 and TRBJ2-7, with 8 bases aligning to TRBD2. From germline, CDR1 is LNHDA and CDR2 SQIVND (reference sequence). Trimming removed 8 bases from V and 6 bases from J; junction bases left unmatched: 12. This CDR3 is built from 14 residues. The CDR3 bases are TGTGCCAGTTCCGGGACTAGTGGGTGGAGCGAGCAGTACTTC. Its protein is CASSGTSGWSEQYF.

This clone was seen only a few times. This rearrangement joins TRBV19 to TRBJ1-5; D remains unclear. V lost 6 bases and J lost 2, with 14 bases in between. Germline CDR1 is LNHDA and CDR2 is SQIVND (reference sequence). The CDR3 contains 15 residues. The DNA for the CDR3 is TGTGCCAGTAGCGACCGGGGTATAGGCAATCAGCCCCAGCATTTT. Encoded protein: CASSDRGIGNQPQHF.

The chain has TRBV7-3 and TRBJ2-2; 11 positions match TRBD2. Per germline, CDR1 SGHTA and CDR2 FQGTGA. This CDR3 has 17 residues. V shed 5 bases, J shed 4 bases, and the junction held 9 bases outside the gene matches. The CDR3 loop reads CASSPHPTSGITGELFF. For the CDR3, the DNA is TGTGCCAGCAGCCCTCATCCGACTAGCGGGATCACCGGGGAGCTGTTTTTT.

The genes are TRBV4-3 and TRBJ1-1, with D tentatively TRBD1 (5 bases). V dropped 0 bases and J dropped 4 bases, with 15 bases sitting between them. This CDR3 has 16 residues. Germline V lookup: CDR1 LGHNA, CDR2 YSLEER. For the CDR3, the DNA is TGCGCCAGCAGCCAAGATCTCGTCAGCGGGGGCACTGAAGCTTTCTTT. Protein sequence: CASSQDLVSGGTEAFF.

On this clone: Without the conserved terminal phenylalanine or tryptophan, this CDR3 likely stems from a read error. No DNA is shown, since the ends of the CDR3 on it are uncertain; the CDR3 is the one TCRdb lists. The chain employs TRBV23-1 and TRBJ1-2. TRBV23-1 is an ORF; its function is uncertain. The CDR3 extends over 8 residues, inclusive of both ends. CDR3 loop: CASPAGVS.

This chain's CDR3 is CASSLVSGAVKLFF. CDR3 bases: TGTGCCAGCAGTTTGGTATCGGGTGCGGTAAAACTGTTTTTT. V and J are TRBV6-5 and TRBJ1-4; D remains unclear. The CDR3 is 14 amino acids. CDR1 is MNHEY and CDR2 is SVGAGI in the germline V gene. V dropped 4 bases and J dropped 10 bases, with 16 bases sitting between them.

The chain combines TRBV5-1 with TRBJ2-2; D call uncertain. With 0 bases removed from V and 6 bases from J, the gap between germline ends came to 9 bases. The germline V gene encodes CDR1 SGHRS and CDR2 YFSETQ. The CDR3 loop spans 14 amino acids. The CDR3 DNA reads TGCGCCAGCAGCTTGGACCTAGAGGCCGGGGAGCTGTTTTTT. Translation: CASSLDLEAGELFF.

J is TRBJ2-1 and V is TRBV5-6, with TRBD2 matching 10 bases. J gave up 6 bases and V 2 bases, and 5 bases lay outside the gene matches. Germline assignment: CDR1 SGHDT and CDR2 YYEEEE. The CDR3 loop spans 15 amino acids. The DNA for the CDR3 is TGTGCCAGCAGCTTTAAGGCTAGCGGGAGCAATGAGCAGTTCTTC. As protein: CASSFKASGSNEQFF.

The CDR3, as DNA: TGCAGTGCTGACAGTTACAATGAGCAGTTCTTC. It yields the protein CSADSYNEQFF. The chain has TRBV20-1 and TRBJ2-1, with D possibly being TRBD1 (5 bases). Germline CDR1 is DFQATT and CDR2 is SNEGSKA (reference sequence). Trimming left V 5 bases short and J 4 bases short, with 6 bases between. This CDR3 is built from 11 residues.

The V call is TRBV6-5, the J call TRBJ2-2; D unclear. This CDR3 has 15 residues. Germline lookup yields CDR1 MNHEY and CDR2 SVGAGI. Deletions cut 4 bases from V and 1 base from J, with 10 bases between. CDR3 nucleotide sequence: TGTGCCAGCAGTTCCACCCTCTGGAACACCGGGGAGCTGTTTTTT. Protein product: CASSSTLWNTGELFF.

In its sample, this clone was seen a few times. The J gene is TRBJ1-5, the V gene TRBV9, with D hard to call. From germline, CDR1 is SGDLS and CDR2 YYNGEE. The CDR3 is 14 residues long. V was cut by 0 bases and J by 4 bases, with 8 bases left in between. The CDR3, as DNA: TGTGCCAGCAGCGTAGGTGGAAGGAATCAGCCCCAGCATTTT. As protein: CASSVGGRNQPQHF.

As for this clone: An end of the junction differs from the germline gene, which may be a read error. The V and J genes are TRBV7-7 and TRBJ2-5, with 10 bases that match TRBD2. The CDR3 length is 13 residues. Germline V lookup: CDR1 SSHAT, CDR2 FNYEAQ (reference sequence). Here the CDR3 reads CGVGLAGAETQYF. DNA for the CDR3: TGCGGAGTTGGCCTAGCGGGAGCAGAGACCCAGTACTTC.

This chain links TRBV4-1 with TRBJ2-7, with no clear D. V lost 3 bases and J lost 4, with 16 bases in between. The CDR3 loop spans 15 amino acids. Germline V gives CDR1 MGHRA, CDR2 YSYEKL. The CDR3 reads CASSQMITTPYEQYF. The CDR3, as DNA: TGCGCCAGCAGCCAGATGATAACCACCCCATACGAGCAGTACTTC.

CDR3 loop: CASSHSGGAQETQYF. The CDR3 DNA reads TGTGCCAGCAGCCATAGCGGGGGGGCGCAAGAGACCCAGTACTTC. The chain recombines TRBV5-4 with TRBJ2-5, with TRBD2 matching 11 bases. The CDR3 spans 15 residues. V lost 4 bases to trimming and J lost 2 bases; unmatched junction nucleotides: 4. The germline gives CDR1 SGHNT, CDR2 YYREEE (reference sequence).

This clone was seen a few times. The rearrangement links TRBV9 to TRBJ2-5; D unresolved. V was trimmed by 0 bases and J by 2 bases, leaving 11 bases between them. CDR3 length: 15 amino acids. CDR1 and CDR2 from the germline V gene are SGDLS and YYNGEE. The CDR3: CASSVAPVGQETQYF. The CDR3 region has the DNA TGTGCCAGCAGCGTAGCTCCCGTCGGACAAGAGACCCAGTACTTC.

The chain employs TRBV4-2 and TRBJ2-5; 9 bases fit TRBD1. Germline CDR1 LGHNA, CDR2 YNFKEQ. With 1 base clipped from V and 2 bases from J, the junction kept 2 bases outside the gene matches. This CDR3 region has 15 residues. CDR3 protein: CASSQGDRDQETQYF. The CDR3 nucleotides read TGTGCCAGCAGCCAAGGGGACAGGGATCAAGAGACCCAGTACTTC.

In DNA form, the CDR3 reads TGTGCCAGCAGGACAGGGGGCTGGGGTCAGCCCCAGCATTTT. Protein sequence: CASRTGGWGQPQHF. V usage is TRBV27 and J usage is TRBJ1-5; 10 bases are a match to TRBD1. V lost 6 bases to trimming and J lost 6 bases; unmatched junction nucleotides: 5. Germline CDR1 MNHEY, CDR2 SMNVEV (reference sequence). This CDR3 is 14 amino acids long.

In this sample, this clone turned up a few times. The genes are TRBV15 and TRBJ2-2, with TRBD2 matching over 8 bases. The CDR3 is 16 residues long. The trim removed 2 bases at V and 7 bases at J, leaving 9 bases unmatched. Germline CDR1 LNHNV, CDR2 YYDKDF (reference sequence). CDR3 sequence: CATSRTGGRINGELFF. CDR3 in DNA: TGTGCCACCAGCAGAACGGGGGGGCGGATTAACGGGGAGCTGTTTTTT.

This clone showed up just a few times. This chain joins TRBV29-1 and TRBJ2-1; 11 bases are a match to TRBD2. CDR3 length equals 16 residues. Germline CDR1 reads SQVTM; CDR2 reads ANQGSEA. V was clipped by 6 bases and J by 5 bases; unmatched bases: 12. The CDR3 loop reads CSVVPLLAGGHNEQFF. For the CDR3, the DNA is TGCAGCGTCGTCCCTCTTCTAGCGGGGGGCCACAATGAGCAGTTCTTC.

This clone was observed a handful of times. The chain employs TRBV7-2 and TRBJ2-7; 10 bases line up with TRBD2. Germline values: CDR1 SGHTA, CDR2 FQGNSA. There are 16 residues in the CDR3. With V trimmed by 5 bases and J by 6 bases, 13 bases remained unmatched. The CDR3, as DNA: TGTGCCAGCAGCCAACAATTCCTAGCGGGAGTATCCGAGCAGTACTTC. This translates into CASSQQFLAGVSEQYF.

The table lists this clone with a few counts. The chain recombines TRBV6-6 with TRBJ1-1; tentative D call: TRBD1 (6 bases). Germline V lookup: CDR1 MNHNY, CDR2 SVGAGI (reference sequence). This CDR3 is 12 amino acids long. Trimming removed 8 bases at V and 4 bases at J, with 11 bases between. The CDR3 region is CASSGALTEAFF. DNA for the CDR3: TGTGCCAGCTCGGGGGCGCTCACTGAAGCTTTCTTT.

The chain carries TRBV7-2 and TRBJ1-3; D might be TRBD1 (5 bases). This CDR3 is built from 15 residues. The V gene lost 4 bases and the J gene lost 2 bases, with 12 bases spanning the gap. Per the germline V gene, CDR1 is SGHTA and CDR2 is FQGNSA. The CDR3, as DNA: TGTGCCAGCAGCTCAGGGCGTCCTGCTGGAAACACCATATATTTT. This gives the protein CASSSGRPAGNTIYF.